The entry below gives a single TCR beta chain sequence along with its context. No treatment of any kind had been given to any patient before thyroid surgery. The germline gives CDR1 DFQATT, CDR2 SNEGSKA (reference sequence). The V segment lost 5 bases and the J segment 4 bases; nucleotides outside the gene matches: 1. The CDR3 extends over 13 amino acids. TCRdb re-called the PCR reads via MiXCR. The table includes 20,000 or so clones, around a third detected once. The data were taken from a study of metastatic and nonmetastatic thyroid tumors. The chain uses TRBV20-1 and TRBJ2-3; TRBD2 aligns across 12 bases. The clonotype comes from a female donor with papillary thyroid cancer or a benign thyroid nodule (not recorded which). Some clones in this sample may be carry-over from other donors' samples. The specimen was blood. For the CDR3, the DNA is TGCAGTGCTCGACTAGCGGGAGCAGATACGCAGTATTTT. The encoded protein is CSARLAGADTQYF.